This TCR beta chain is from a study of CD8+ T cells in alopecia areata. Broader study findings: Tofacitinib delivered significant drops in scalp clonality and in expanded CD8+ clones among the top 100. Lesional scalp, notably in alopecia totalis/universalis, had clonality above that of normal scalp. The presence of one nonresponder keeps the tie between baseline CD8+ expansion and response uncertain.

This CDR3 is built from 15 residues. Per the germline V gene, CDR1 is SGHDT and CDR2 is YYEEEE. Trimming removed 4 bases from V and 0 bases from J, with 11 bases in between. This clone was detected a few times. Antigen specificity is unknown. Sample treatment: oral pan-JAK inhibitor, 5-10 mg twice daily. Isolated RNA was reverse transcribed into cDNA used as the sequencing template. Profiled with immunoSEQ multiplex PCR; TCRdb holds only in-frame clones, not every one. The table shows about 200,000 clones, with around two fifths occurring only once. This sample comprised CD4+ T cells sorted from blood, obtained around week 30, from a patient treated with tofacitinib. The chain has TRBV5-6 and TRBJ2-1; tentative D call: TRBD2 (6 bases). The source of this sequence is a human donor with alopecia areata. CDR3 bases: TGTGCCAGCAGCGATGGAGGGAACTCCTACAATGAGCAGTTCTTC. It translates to CASSDGGNSYNEQFF.